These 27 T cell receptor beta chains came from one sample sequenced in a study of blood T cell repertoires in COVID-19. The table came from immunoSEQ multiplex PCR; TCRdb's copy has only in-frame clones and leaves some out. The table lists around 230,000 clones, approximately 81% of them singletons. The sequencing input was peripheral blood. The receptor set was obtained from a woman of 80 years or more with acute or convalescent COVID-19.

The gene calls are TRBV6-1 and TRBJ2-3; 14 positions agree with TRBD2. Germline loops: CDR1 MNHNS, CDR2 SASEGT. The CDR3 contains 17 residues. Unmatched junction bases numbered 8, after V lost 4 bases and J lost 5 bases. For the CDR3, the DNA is TGTGCCAGCAGTGTTATGGGACTAGCGGGAGCGGTAGATACGCAGTATTTT. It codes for CASSVMGLAGAVDTQYF.

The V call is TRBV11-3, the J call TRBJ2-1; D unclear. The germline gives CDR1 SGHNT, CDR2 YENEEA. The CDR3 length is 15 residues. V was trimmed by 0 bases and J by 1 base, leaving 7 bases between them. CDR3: CASSLEVTSYNEQFF. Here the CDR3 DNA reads TGTGCCAGCAGCTTAGAGGTGACATCCTACAATGAGCAGTTCTTC.

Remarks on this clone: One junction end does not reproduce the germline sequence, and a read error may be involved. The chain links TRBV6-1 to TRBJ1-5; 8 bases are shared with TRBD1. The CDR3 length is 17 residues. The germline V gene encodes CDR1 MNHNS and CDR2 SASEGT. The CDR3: CASGETGALANNQPQHF. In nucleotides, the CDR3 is TGTGCCAGCGGTGAGACAGGGGCGTTGGCAAATAATCAGCCCCAGCATTTT.

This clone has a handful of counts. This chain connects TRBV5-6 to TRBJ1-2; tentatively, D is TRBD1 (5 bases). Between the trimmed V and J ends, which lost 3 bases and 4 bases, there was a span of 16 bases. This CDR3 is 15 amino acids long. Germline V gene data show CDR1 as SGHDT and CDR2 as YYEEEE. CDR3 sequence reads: CASSSSLDRAYGYTF. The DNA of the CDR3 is TGTGCCAGCAGCTCCTCTCTTGACAGAGCCTATGGCTACACCTTC.

The CDR3 region is CASSPGTGFTEAFF. CDR3 sequence (DNA): TGTGCCAGCTCACCTGGGACAGGGTTCACTGAAGCTTTCTTT. The rearrangement uses TRBV18 and TRBJ1-1; TRBD1 agrees at 9 bases. Germline V gives CDR1 KGHSH, CDR2 LQKENI. The ends lost 3 bases at V and 4 bases at J; junction bases unmatched: 3. The CDR3 is 14 amino acids. The variable domain in full, with the rest retrieved from reference TRBV18 and TRBJ1-1, is NAGVMQNPRHLVRRRGQEARLRCSPMKGHSHVYWYRQLPEEGLKFMVYLQKENIIDESGMPKERFSAEFPKEGPSILRIQQVVRGDSAAYFCASSPGTGFTEAFFGQGTRLTVV.

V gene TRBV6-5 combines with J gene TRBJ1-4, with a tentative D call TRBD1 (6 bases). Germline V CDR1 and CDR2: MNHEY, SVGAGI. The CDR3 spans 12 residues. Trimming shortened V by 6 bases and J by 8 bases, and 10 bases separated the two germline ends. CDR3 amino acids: CASRQGLEKLFF. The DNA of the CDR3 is TGTGCCAGCAGACAGGGTTTGGAAAAACTGTTTTTT.

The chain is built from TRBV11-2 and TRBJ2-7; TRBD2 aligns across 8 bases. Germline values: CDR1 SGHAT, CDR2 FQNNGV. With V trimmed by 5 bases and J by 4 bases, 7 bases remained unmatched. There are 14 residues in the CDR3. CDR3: CASSPASGPYEQYF. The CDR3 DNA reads TGTGCCAGCAGCCCCGCTAGCGGGCCGTACGAGCAGTACTTC.

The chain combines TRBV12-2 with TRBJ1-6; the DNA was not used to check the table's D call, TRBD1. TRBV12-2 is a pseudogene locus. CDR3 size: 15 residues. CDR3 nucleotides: TGTGCAAGTCGCTTGCCGGGACAGGGTAATTCACCCCTCCACTTT. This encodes CASRLPGQGNSPLHF.

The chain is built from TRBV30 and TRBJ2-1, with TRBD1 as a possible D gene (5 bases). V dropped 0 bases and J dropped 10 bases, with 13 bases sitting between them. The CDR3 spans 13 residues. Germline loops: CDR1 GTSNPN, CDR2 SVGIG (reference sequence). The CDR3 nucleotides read TGTGCCTGGAGTGTAAGGGGCCTCGGGGAGCAGTTCTTC. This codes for CAWSVRGLGEQFF. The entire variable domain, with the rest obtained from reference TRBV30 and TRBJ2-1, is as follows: SQTIHQWPATLVQPVGSPLSLECTVEGTSNPNLYWYRQAAGRGLQLLFYSVGIGQISSEVPQNLSASRPQDRQFILSSKKLLLSDSGFYLCAWSVRGLGEQFFGPGTRLTVL.

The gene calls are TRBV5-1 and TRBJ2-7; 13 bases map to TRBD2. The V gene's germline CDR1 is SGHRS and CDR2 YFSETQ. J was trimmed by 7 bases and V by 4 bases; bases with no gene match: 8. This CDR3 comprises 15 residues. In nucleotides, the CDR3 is TGCGCCAGCAGCAACCGGACTAGCGGGAGTTGGGAGCAGTACTTC. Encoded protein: CASSNRTSGSWEQYF.

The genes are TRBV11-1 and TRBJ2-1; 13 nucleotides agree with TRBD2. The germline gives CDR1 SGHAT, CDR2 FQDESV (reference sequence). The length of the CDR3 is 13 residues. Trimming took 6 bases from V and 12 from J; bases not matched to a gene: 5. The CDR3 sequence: CASSSTSGRTQFF. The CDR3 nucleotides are TGTGCCAGCAGTTCGACTAGCGGGAGGACGCAGTTCTTC. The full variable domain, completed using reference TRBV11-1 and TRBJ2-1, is EAEVAQSPRYKITEKSQAVAFWCDPISGHATLYWYRQILGQGPELLVQFQDESVVDDSQLPKDRFSAERLKGVDSTLKIQPAELGDSAMYLCASSSTSGRTQFFGPGTRLTVL.

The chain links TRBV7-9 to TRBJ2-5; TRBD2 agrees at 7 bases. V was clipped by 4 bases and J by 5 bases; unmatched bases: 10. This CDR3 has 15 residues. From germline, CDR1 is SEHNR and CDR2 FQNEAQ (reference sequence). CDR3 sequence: CASSSSGSGGETQYF. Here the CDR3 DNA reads TGTGCCAGCAGCTCGAGCGGCTCCGGGGGGGAGACCCAGTACTTC.

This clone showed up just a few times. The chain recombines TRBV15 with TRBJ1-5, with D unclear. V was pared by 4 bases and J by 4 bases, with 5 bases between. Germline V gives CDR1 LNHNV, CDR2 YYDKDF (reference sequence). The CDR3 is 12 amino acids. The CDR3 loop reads CATSIPNQPQHF. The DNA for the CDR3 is TGTGCCACCAGCATCCCGAATCAGCCCCAGCATTTT.

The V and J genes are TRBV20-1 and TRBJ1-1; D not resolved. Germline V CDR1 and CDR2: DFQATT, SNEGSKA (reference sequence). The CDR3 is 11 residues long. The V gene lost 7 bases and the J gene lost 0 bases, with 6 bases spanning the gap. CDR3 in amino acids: CSVLMNTEAFF. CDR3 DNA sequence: TGCAGTGTTCTAATGAACACTGAAGCTTTCTTT.

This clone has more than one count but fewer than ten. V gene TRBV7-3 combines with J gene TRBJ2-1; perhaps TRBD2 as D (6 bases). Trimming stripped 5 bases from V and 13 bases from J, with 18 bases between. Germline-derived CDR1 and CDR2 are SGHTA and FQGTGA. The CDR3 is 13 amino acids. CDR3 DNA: TGTGCCAGCAGCCCCAGACGGGACTCGAACCAGTTCTTC. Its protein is CASSPRRDSNQFF.

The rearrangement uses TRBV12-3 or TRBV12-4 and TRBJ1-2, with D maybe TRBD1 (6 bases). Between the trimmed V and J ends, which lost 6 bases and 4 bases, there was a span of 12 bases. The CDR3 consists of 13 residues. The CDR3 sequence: CASSFTGSYGYTF. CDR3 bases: TGTGCCAGCAGCTTTACAGGGTCCTATGGCTACACCTTC.

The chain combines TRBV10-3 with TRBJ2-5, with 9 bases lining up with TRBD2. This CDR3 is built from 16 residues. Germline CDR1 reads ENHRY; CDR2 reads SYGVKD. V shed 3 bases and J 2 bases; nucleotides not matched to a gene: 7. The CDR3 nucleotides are TGTGCCATCAGTGACCCCCGGACTAGCGCACAAGAGACCCAGTACTTC. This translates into CAISDPRTSAQETQYF.

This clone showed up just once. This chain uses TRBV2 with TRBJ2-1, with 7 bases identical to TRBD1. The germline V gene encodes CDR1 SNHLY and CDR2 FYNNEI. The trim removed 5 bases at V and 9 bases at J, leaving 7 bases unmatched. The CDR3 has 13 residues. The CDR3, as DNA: TGTGCCAGCAGTTTAAGACAGGGAACTGAGCAGTTCTTC. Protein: CASSLRQGTEQFF.

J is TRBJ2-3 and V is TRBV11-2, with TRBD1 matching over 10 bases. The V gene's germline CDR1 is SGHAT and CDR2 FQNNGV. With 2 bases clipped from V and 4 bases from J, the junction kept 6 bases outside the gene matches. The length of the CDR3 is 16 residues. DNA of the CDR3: TGTGCCAGCAGCTTACAAGGGACAGGGGTGCCAGATACGCAGTATTTT. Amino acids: CASSLQGTGVPDTQYF.

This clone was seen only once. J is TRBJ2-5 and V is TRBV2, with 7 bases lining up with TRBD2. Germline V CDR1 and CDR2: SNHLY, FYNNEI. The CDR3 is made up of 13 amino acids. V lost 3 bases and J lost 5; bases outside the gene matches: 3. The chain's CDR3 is CASSDLGGETQYF. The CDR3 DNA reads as TGTGCCAGCAGTGACTTGGGGGGGGAGACCCAGTACTTC.

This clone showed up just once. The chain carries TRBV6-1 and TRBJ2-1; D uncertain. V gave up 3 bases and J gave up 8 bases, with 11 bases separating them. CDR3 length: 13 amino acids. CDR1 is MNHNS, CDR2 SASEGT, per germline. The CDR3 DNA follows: TGTGCCAGCAGTGACGGGTATCGGGATGAGCAGTTCTTC. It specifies CASSDGYRDEQFF.

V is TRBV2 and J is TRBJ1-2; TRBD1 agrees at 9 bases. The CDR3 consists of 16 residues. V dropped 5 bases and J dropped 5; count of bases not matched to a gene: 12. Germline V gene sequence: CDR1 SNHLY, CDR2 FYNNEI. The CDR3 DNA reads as TGTGCCAGCAGTATAACGCTAACGGGACAGGGTTATGGCTACACCTTC. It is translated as CASSITLTGQGYGYTF.

CDR3 nucleotides: TGTGCCAGCAGCCTCCGGGACAGGTCCATCCACTTT. Protein product: CASSLRDRSIHF. The chain carries TRBV7-9 and TRBJ1-6, with 8 bases aligning to TRBD1. V lost 5 bases, J lost 17 bases, and 8 bases stayed unmatched. CDR1 is SEHNR and CDR2 is FQNEAQ in the germline V gene (reference sequence). The CDR3 runs to 12 residues.

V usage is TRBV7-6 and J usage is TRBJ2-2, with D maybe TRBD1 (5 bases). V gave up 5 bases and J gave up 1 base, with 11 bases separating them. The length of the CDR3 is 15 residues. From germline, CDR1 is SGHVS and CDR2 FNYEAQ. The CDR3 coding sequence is TGTGCCAGCAGCCCCACCAGGGAGAACACCGGGGAGCTGTTTTTT. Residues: CASSPTRENTGELFF.

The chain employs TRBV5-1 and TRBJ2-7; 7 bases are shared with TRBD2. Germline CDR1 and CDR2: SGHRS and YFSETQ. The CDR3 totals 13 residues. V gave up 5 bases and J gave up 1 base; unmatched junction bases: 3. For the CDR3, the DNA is TGCGCCAGCAGGGCCGGGAGGTCCTACGAGCAGTACTTC. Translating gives CASRAGRSYEQYF.

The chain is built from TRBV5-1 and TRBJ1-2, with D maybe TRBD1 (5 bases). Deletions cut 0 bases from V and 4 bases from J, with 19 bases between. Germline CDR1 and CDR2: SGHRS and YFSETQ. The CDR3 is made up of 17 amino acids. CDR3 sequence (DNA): TGCGCCAGCAGCTTGGCCGAGTTTAGGGGTAGGGGCTATGGCTACACCTTC. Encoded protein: CASSLAEFRGRGYGYTF.

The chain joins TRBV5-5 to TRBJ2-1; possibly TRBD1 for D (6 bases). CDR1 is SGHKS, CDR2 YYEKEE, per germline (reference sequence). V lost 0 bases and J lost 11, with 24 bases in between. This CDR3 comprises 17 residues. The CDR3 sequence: CASSLVSVQGLLVKQFF. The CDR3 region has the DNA TGTGCCAGCAGCTTGGTCAGTGTACAGGGCCTTTTGGTGAAGCAGTTCTTC.